This T cell receptor beta chain was retrieved from a study of cytomegalovirus exposure and HLA in healthy donors (dated by TCRdb to between 2016 and 2019). As for the study more broadly: An earlier analysis of 587 of the donors reported approximately 260 Gb of sequence data and 117 million unique TCR beta sequences obtained from about 179 million T cells. Of the roughly 400 genotyped donors, about 84% fell in the genetic ancestry cluster associated with self-reported Caucasian donors. In a later analysis, previously published TCR beta repertoires from roughly 710 donors were re-analyzed and high-resolution HLA genotyping was added so that TCR occurrence patterns could be studied. Both class I and class II loci were covered by HLA typing, at four-digit resolution. Rather than using new phenotypic data, the later analysis identified candidate immune exposures from TCR beta sequences and from how often those sequences occurred across donors. The study used immunosequencing to profile the T cell repertoires of 666 subjects and linked those repertoires to cytomegalovirus serostatus. Roughly five DR-DQ haplotypes were treated as single units for association and clustering because of strong linkage in the cohort. In an earlier analysis of more than 550 of the donors, high-throughput TCR beta sequencing was used to judge whether each TCR beta V gene segment behaved as functional or pseudogenic. Typing coverage varied by locus: about 629-640 donors for A, B, C, DRB1 and DQB1; more than 500 for DQA1; 606 for DPA1; roughly 450 for DPB1. High-throughput TCR immunosequencing, statistical association of individual TCRs with disease status, and machine learning were combined to predict cytomegalovirus infection status. A separate validation cohort of roughly 130 different subjects was used in addition to the roughly 720-subject first cohort. The study aimed to test whether signatures of past pathogen exposure could be identified by cataloging public T cell receptors. All discovery cohort repertoires had been generated using a single sequencing platform. Donor age, sex, ethnicity and CMV serostatus were compiled together with the repertoire data. Genome-wide SNP genotypes for about 65% of the roughly 670 donors were used in a later genetic analysis, which treated that subset as a discovery cohort. An early release covering about 600 HLA-typed donors comprised approximately 300 gigabases of sequencing data and tens of millions of unique TCR sequences. Among some 400 genotyped donors of the cohort, an average of approximately 250,000 unique TCR beta nucleotide sequences were sequenced per donor, around a sixth of them non-productive.

Regarding this clone: This receptor's antigen is unknown. No quality values exist for individual bases; no much larger clone is one base distant.

The CDR3 starts with the cysteine, ends with the phenylalanine, and has 14 residues. Only the CDR3 portion is preserved as DNA: 42 bases, with reading frame beginning at the first base. Compared with germline, V lacks 9 bases and J lacks 6 bases; bases without a gene match: 10. The germline V gene (reference sequence) gives CDR1 as LNHNV and CDR2 as YYDKDF. Libraries were made using the immunoSEQ multiplex PCR assay. A mixture of 60 forward primers for TCR Vbeta segments and 13 reverse primers for TCR Jbeta segments was used in the multiplex PCR. The CDR3 region of rearranged TCR beta genes was amplified from genomic DNA with a multiplex PCR assay. The Illumina HiSeq System was used to sequence the amplified TCR beta libraries as 87-base-pair reads. The authors' analysis ran thus. A later analysis counted about 80 million unique TCR beta chains across the 670 or so repertoires, and some 12 million of these chains were shared by at least two donors. Raw reads were error-corrected and collapsed into unique sequences by a nearest-neighbor algorithm in which closely related sequences were merged to remove PCR and sequencing errors. V, D and J gene segments were assigned by aligning CDR3 sequences to IMGT reference sequences. For a sequence to be retained, at least a six-nucleotide match to both a V gene segment and a J gene segment was required. A rearrangement was called productive if the CDR3 had no stop codons and remained in frame with V and J, and every other rearrangement was called non-productive. Following IMGT convention, CDR3 was defined as the stretch from the second conserved V-encoded cysteine up to the conserved J-encoded phenylalanine. In an earlier analysis of 550 to 650 of the donors, sequences lacking an unambiguous match to a single V gene segment were excluded. In an earlier analysis of some 590 of the donors, a V segment was called functional when productive rearrangements were above 56.7%, and segregating when the standard deviation between donors exceeded 5%. A statistical classification framework was built to diagnose cytomegalovirus status from the catalog of TCR beta chain sequences. V and J gene assignment, in a later analysis, came from comparing TCR nucleotide sequences with IMGT/GENE-DB human TR gene sequences. A later analysis assigned CDR3 sequences and most-parsimonious VDJ recombination scenarios with the TCRdist pipeline. In a later analysis, each TCR beta chain was defined by its CDR3 amino acid sequence together with its V-gene family, and reads without a unique V-gene family were excluded. A later analysis removed 592 highly shared, low-generation-probability nucleotide sequences to deal with suspected cross-contamination and a sequencing artifact. A later analysis calculated a clonal expansion index for each public chain from normalized within-repertoire ranks of inferred template counts. In a later analysis, generation probabilities were computed with a VDJ recombination model fitted to out-of-frame rearrangements, and the resulting probabilities were checked against IGoR. In a later analysis, hypergeometric tests were used to score TCR-TCR, TCR-HLA and TCR-CMV co-occurrence, with a repertoire-size bias correction applied to TCR pairs. A later analysis estimated false discovery rates by permuting HLA or CMV assignments 20 times. A later analysis grouped co-occurring TCRs with DBSCAN, adding TCRdist sequence similarity when clustering within HLA-allele-positive subsets. Repertoires with fewer than 30,000 or more than 120,000 public chains were left out of co-occurrence clustering, as were four to six repertoires with anomalous nucleotide sharing. The table comes from immuneACCESS by way of TCRdb, which keeps in-frame sequences with V and J called. Part of the clones is missing from these tables; in studies checked, under half for an unresolved V gene and the rest for unknown reasons. Clone size and V and J calls were adopted from that table, with D and trimming inferred from the DNA. The sample contains 180,000 or so clones, around 82% of them found a single time. Less than 2.5% of the sample is in the top ten clones.

Summary of the overall study and its limitations: Compared with the 666-donor mean, donors in an Asian-associated ancestry cluster had fewer N-insertions in productive TCRs, according to a later genetic analysis. A further reported finding was that TCR beta sequences accurately predicted the HLA-A and HLA-B alleles for most subjects in the first cohort. Three of the identified cytomegalovirus-associated TCR beta chains were confirmed in vitro to be specific for cytomegalovirus antigens. In a later analysis, several top co-occurrence clusters were reported to appear linked to parvovirus B19, influenza, CMV and Epstein-Barr virus. An association between a missense DCLRE1C variant and V-gene and J-gene trimming of TCR beta chains was found in a later genetic analysis and replicated in an independent cohort. In a later analysis, TCR association rates were found to vary across HLA loci, with the most associated TCRs seen for DRB1 alleles and the fewest for HLA-C alleles. Correlated functional status among segregating V segments might be attributable to linkage disequilibrium, but an unknown experimental factor could not be ruled out. Because HLA typing was missing for some donors at each locus, association tests included only the typed subset. Specific HLA alleles were associated with around 18,000 TCR beta sequences at a false discovery rate of 0.05 in a later analysis. The presence/absence analyses assumed that sequencing depth was roughly uniform across donors, and that assumption may not be true. Most TCR sequences were seen in very few donors, while some public TCRs were found in many individuals. Assigning TCR associations to individual alleles was difficult when HLA alleles, especially DR and DQ, strongly co-occurred. The authors suggested that the approach could potentially be generalized to other disease states and immunological phenotypes. Because counts were too low, about 18 rarely observed V segments, including chromosome 9 orphons, were excluded from the earlier analysis of around 590 of the donors. In a later analysis, most CMV-associated TCR beta chains were found to appear HLA-restricted, with HLA associations seemingly driven largely by CMV exposure. CMV serostatus was the only immune exposure information available for the cohort. The cohort was sequenced for TCR beta chains only, and without alpha or paired-chain data the features that could be detected were limited. In both the original and validation cohorts, the classifier was reported to diagnose cytomegalovirus status with high specificity and sensitivity. The 87-base-pair reads could not distinguish some IMGT-functional V segments, including TRBV6-2 and TRBV6-3, so those segments were excluded. In a later analysis, HLA-associated TCR beta chains showed more clonal expansion and lower generation probabilities than non-associated chains that were equally common. The study listed 164 TCR beta chains as associated with cytomegalovirus. In an earlier analysis of a few hundred of the donors, most TCR beta V segments were observed in productive rearrangements about 87% or about 30% of the time, broadly matching IMGT annotations. The sequencing pipeline was judged likely to have produced a cluster of highly shared sequence variants as a technical artifact.

The cohort comprised some 730 healthy bone marrow donors. At the time of sampling, every cohort member was nominally healthy, though immune exposures that went unrecorded were likely present. The donor tested CMV seropositive and was one of the 289 seropositive cohort members. Every donor gave a peripheral blood sample, and the peripheral blood mononuclear cells from that sample were used for TCR beta sequencing. Genomic DNA was extracted from the blood cell samples with the Qiagen DNeasy Blood Extraction Kit. The sequence is built from TRBV15 and TRBJ2-1; 8 middle bases align to TRBD2. Sequencing was performed on PBMCs. This TCR was recovered from a woman in her 30s in good health and CMV-seropositive. The CDR3 region reads CATAGGPRGNEQFF. The sequence in DNA is TGTGCCACGGCGGGGGGCCCAAGGGGCAATGAGCAGTTCTTC.